This TCR beta chain is from a study of neoadjuvant nivolumab and ipilimumab in lung cancer. Germline V gene sequence: CDR1 SGHTA, CDR2 FQGNSA. The CDR3 has 18 amino acids. V was clipped by 5 bases and J by 10 bases; unmatched bases: 19. Libraries were prepared by immunoSEQ multiplex PCR; TCRdb keeps only in-frame clonotypes and omits some of them. The sample has approximately 31,000 clones, 90% seen once. This chain joins TRBV7-2 and TRBJ2-1; TRBD2 matches 11 bases. The sequence was collected from an adult with non-small cell lung cancer. The input for sequencing was peripheral blood, taken after neoadjuvant nivolumab, alone or with ipilimumab, at or shortly before surgery. Written as DNA, the CDR3 is TGTGCCAGCAGCCCCCCCGCGATAGCGGGGGGGTATCGTGGCGAGCAGTTCTTC. Protein product: CASSPPAIAGGYRGEQFF.